Listed below are T cell receptor beta chains from one sample, sequenced in a study of cytomegalovirus exposure and HLA in healthy donors. Method: immunoSEQ multiplex PCR; TCRdb's copy keeps in-frame clones and lacks some. The table has roughly 180,000 clones, around 84% seen once; the top ten hold around 6.7%. Sequenced: PBMCs. The receptors stem from a man aged 18 to 30 in good health and CMV-seropositive. The CDR3 runs from the conserved cysteine through the conserved F or W. D genes are given only for firm matches. Clone size is given for some rows only: seen once, a few or many times, or a class if the clone is expanded.

TRBJ2-7 TRBV7-6 TRBD2 . CASSLGLAGGYEQYF TGTGCCAGCAGCCTGGGACTAGCGGGAGGGTACGAGCAGTACTTC
TRBJ2-7 TRBV10-3 . . CAISGNSHEQYF TGTGCCATCAGTGGGAACAGCCACGAGCAGTACTTC
TRBJ2-1 TRBV6-1 TRBD2 . CASRERGRGIYNEQFF TGTGCCAGCAGAGAACGGGGGAGGGGAATCTACAATGAGCAGTTCTTC
TRBJ2-1 TRBV5-6 TRBD2 . CASSLDPGRVSEQFF TGTGCCAGCAGCTTGGATCCCGGGAGGGTTTCGGAGCAGTTCTTC
TRBJ2-7 TRBV14 . once CASSQVSGFFHEQYF TGTGCCAGCAGCCAAGTTTCAGGGTTTTTCCACGAGCAGTACTTC
TRBJ1-5 TRBV28 . few CASSFPNNQPQHF TGTGCCAGCAGTTTCCCCAACAATCAGCCCCAGCATTTT
TRBJ2-7 TRBV29-1 . . CSVAASGSYEQYF TGCAGCGTTGCCGCTTCAGGGTCCTACGAGCAGTACTTC
TRBJ1-5 TRBV27 TRBD1 . CASTTGGGQPQHF TGTGCCAGCACCACAGGGGGCGGTCAGCCCCAGCATTTT
TRBJ2-7 TRBV5-1 . . CASSRLPSGPYEQYF TGCGCCAGCAGCCGCCTCCCAAGCGGTCCCTACGAGCAGTACTTC
TRBJ2-2 TRBV4-3 . . CASSQDLDTGELFF TGCGCCAGCAGCCAAGATTTAGACACCGGGGAGCTGTTTTTT
TRBJ2-1 TRBV4-2 TRBD1 . CASSQPGQGANEQFF TGTGCCAGCAGCCAACCCGGACAGGGGGCGAATGAGCAGTTCTTC
TRBJ2-3 TRBV2 TRBD2 . CASRGGLLSSGSRTDTQYF TGTGCCAGCAGGGGGGGCCTCCTTTCTAGCGGGAGTAGGACAGATACGCAGTATTTT
TRBJ2-7 TRBV11-1 TRBD1 . CASSQGQGSSYEQYF TGTGCCAGCAGCCAGGGACAGGGGTCTTCCTACGAGCAGTACTTC
TRBJ2-7 TRBV6-5 . . CASNRRGLSEQYF TGTGCCAGCAACCGACGAGGGTTAAGCGAGCAGTACTTC
TRBJ2-5 TRBV27 . . CASNSGHSQETQYF TGTGCCAGCAATAGTGGACATAGCCAAGAGACCCAGTACTTC
TRBJ2-3 TRBV15 TRBD2 many CATSSSAGGADTQYF TGTGCCACCAGCAGTTCAGCGGGAGGGGCAGATACGCAGTATTTT
TRBJ2-1 TRBV6-1 TRBD1 . CASRRTGSYNEQFF TGTGCCAGCAGGAGGACAGGCAGCTACAATGAGCAGTTCTTC
TRBJ2-5 TRBV19 . . CASQDSFQETQYF TGTGCCAGTCAGGACAGTTTCCAAGAGACCCAGTACTTC
TRBJ2-1 TRBV30 TRBD2 . CAWSWSSGLYNEQFF TGTGCCTGGAGTTGGTCTAGCGGACTCTACAATGAGCAGTTCTTC
TRBJ2-7 TRBV7-2 . . CASSSKEEQYF TGTGCCAGCAGCTCCAAAGAGGAGCAGTACTTC
TRBJ1-4 TRBV30 TRBD1 once CASSGTGGANEKLFF TGTGCCTCCTCCGGGACAGGGGGTGCTAATGAAAAACTGTTTTTT
TRBJ2-6 TRBV25-1 TRBD1 . CASSSRGSGANVLTF TGTGCCAGCAGTAGCAGGGGGTCTGGGGCCAACGTCCTGACTTTC
TRBJ2-7 TRBV6-5 TRBD1 . CASSGRAGGYEQYF TGTGCCAGCAGTGGTCGGGCAGGGGGCTACGAGCAGTACTTC
TRBJ1-2 TRBV6-1 TRBD1 once CASSATPTGHYGYTF TGTGCCAGCAGCGCAACGCCGACAGGGCACTATGGCTACACCTTC
TRBJ1-1 TRBV25-1 TRBD1 . CASSAQTGESEAFF TGTGCCAGCAGTGCGCAGACAGGGGAGTCTGAAGCTTTCTTT
TRBJ2-1 TRBV5-6 . . CASSRDSSLNEQFF TGTGCCAGCAGCCGAGACAGCTCTTTGAATGAGCAGTTCTTC
TRBJ2-7 TRBV7-6 . . CASSLLVATGEGEQYF TGTGCCAGCAGCTTACTCGTCGCGACGGGAGAGGGGGAGCAGTACTTC
TRBJ1-1 TRBV9 . few CASSIQGATEAFF TGTGCCAGCAGCATACAGGGCGCCACTGAAGCTTTCTTT
TRBJ2-7 TRBV6-4 TRBD2 . CASSDLRGGSSYEQYF TGTGCCAGCAGTGACCTTAGGGGCGGGAGCTCCTACGAGCAGTACTTC
TRBJ2-7 TRBV10-3 TRBD1 . CAISEARRDRVHEQYF TGTGCCATCAGTGAAGCGCGCCGGGACAGGGTGCACGAGCAGTACTTC
TRBJ2-1 TRBV7-8 TRBD2 . CASSTTLAGASYNEQFF TGTGCCAGCAGTACAACCCTAGCGGGAGCTTCCTACAATGAGCAGTTCTTC
TRBJ2-1 TRBV28 . . CASSLGQLQFF TGTGCCAGCAGTTTAGGGCAGCTGCAGTTCTTC
TRBJ2-3 TRBV5-8 TRBD2 . CASTDRLAGRTDTQYF TGTGCCAGCACCGACCGGCTAGCGGGTCGCACAGATACGCAGTATTTT
TRBJ2-7 TRBV9 TRBD2 . CASTPSGTRGSYEQYF TGTGCCAGCACCCCTAGCGGGACGAGGGGCTCCTACGAGCAGTACTTC
TRBJ1-2 TRBV7-9 . . CASSLQDFLPYGYTF TGTGCCAGCAGCTTACAGGACTTCCTCCCCTATGGCTACACCTTC